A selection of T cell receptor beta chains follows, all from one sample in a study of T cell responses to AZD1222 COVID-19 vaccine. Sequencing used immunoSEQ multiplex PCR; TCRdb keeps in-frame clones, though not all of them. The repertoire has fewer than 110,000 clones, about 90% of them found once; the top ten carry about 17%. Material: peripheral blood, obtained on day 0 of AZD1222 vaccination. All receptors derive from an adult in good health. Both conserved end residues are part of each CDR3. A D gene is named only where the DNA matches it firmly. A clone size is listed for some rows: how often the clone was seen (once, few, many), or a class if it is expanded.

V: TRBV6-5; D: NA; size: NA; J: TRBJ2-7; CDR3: CASNVVGEQYF; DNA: TGTGCCAGCAACGTCGTGGGTGAGCAGTACTTC
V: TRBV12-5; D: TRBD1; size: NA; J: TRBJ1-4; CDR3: CASGLGTGGNEKLFF; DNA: TGTGCTAGTGGTTTGGGGACAGGGGGAAATGAAAAACTGTTTTTT
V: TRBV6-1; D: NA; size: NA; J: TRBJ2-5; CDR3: CASSDQSPDQTRWAQYF; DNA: TGTGCCAGCAGTGATCAATCTCCGGACCAGACGCGGTGGGCCCAGTACTTC
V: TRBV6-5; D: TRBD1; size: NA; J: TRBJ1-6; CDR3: CASSRGQGPNSPLHF; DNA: TGTGCCAGCAGCCGCGGACAGGGCCCTAATTCACCCCTCCACTTT
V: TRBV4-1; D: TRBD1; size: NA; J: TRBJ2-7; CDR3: CASSQGTGASYEQYF; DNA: TGCGCCAGCAGCCAAGGGACAGGGGCCTCCTACGAGCAGTACTTC
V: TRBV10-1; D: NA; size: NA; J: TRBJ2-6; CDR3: CASSRERAGANVLTF; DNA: TGCGCCAGCAGTAGAGAAAGGGCTGGGGCCAACGTCCTGACTTTC
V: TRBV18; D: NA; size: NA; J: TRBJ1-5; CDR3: CASSPGSNQPQHF; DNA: TGTGCCAGCTCACCAGGGAGCAATCAGCCCCAGCATTTT
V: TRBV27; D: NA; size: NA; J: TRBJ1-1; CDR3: CASRSSQGMPEAFF; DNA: TGTGCCAGCAGAAGCTCACAGGGTATGCCTGAAGCTTTCTTT
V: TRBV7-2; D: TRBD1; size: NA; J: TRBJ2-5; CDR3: CASSARDRGVETQYF; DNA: TGTGCCAGCAGCGCCCGGGACAGGGGAGTGGAGACCCAGTACTTC
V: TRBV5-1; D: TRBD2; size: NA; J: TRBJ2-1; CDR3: CASSLFDPTSGRVYNEQFF; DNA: TGCGCCAGCAGCTTGTTCGACCCGACTAGCGGGAGGGTGTACAATGAGCAGTTCTTC
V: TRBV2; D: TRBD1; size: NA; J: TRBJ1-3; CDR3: CASSRTGSYGNTIYF; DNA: TGTGCCAGCAGTCGGACAGGCAGCTACGGAAACACCATATATTTT
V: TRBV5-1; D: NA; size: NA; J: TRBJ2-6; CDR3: CASSLDPVSGANVLTF; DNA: TGCGCCAGCAGCTTGGACCCGGTCTCTGGGGCCAACGTCCTGACTTTC
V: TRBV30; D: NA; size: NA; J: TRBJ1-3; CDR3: CASSLAGNTIYF; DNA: TGTGCCTCCTCTTTGGCCGGAAACACCATATATTTT
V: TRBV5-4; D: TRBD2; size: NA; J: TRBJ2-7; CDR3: CASSGGLAESSYEQYF; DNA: TGTGCCAGCAGCGGAGGACTAGCGGAGAGCTCCTACGAGCAGTACTTC
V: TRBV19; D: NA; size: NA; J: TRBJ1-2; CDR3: CASSRTAADSYTF; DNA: TGTGCCAGTAGCAGGACGGCGGCGGATAGCTACACCTTC
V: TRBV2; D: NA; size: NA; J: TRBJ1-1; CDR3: CASSVVGSRDFF; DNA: TGTGCCAGCAGTGTTGTCGGCAGTCGGGATTTCTTT
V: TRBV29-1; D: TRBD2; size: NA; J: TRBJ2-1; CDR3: CSVEPTSLNEQFF; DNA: TGCAGCGTTGAGCCGACTAGCCTCAATGAGCAGTTCTTC
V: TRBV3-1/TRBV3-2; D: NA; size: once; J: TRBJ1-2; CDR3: CASSQGQALGYTF; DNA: TGTGCCAGCAGCCAAGGGCAGGCTCTTGGCTACACCTTC
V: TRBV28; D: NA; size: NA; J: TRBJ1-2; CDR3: CASTVGGAYGYTF; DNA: TGTGCCAGCACCGTCGGTGGCGCATATGGCTACACCTTC
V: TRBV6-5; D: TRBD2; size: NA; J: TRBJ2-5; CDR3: CASSTFSGRETQYF; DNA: TGTGCCAGCAGTACCTTTAGCGGGAGAGAGACCCAGTACTTC
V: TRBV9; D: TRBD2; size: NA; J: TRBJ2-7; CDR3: CASSDGLADPQLF; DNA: TGTGCCAGCAGCGACGGACTAGCGGACCCCCAGCTCTTC
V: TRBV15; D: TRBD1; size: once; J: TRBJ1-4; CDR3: CATSRDRDLSNEKLFF; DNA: TGTGCCACCAGCAGGGACAGGGATCTATCTAATGAAAAACTGTTTTTT
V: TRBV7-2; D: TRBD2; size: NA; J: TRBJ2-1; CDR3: CASSLVAGGRNEQFF; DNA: TGTGCCAGCAGCCTAGTAGCGGGAGGGAGGAATGAGCAGTTCTTC
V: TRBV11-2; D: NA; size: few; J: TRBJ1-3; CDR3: CASSFAPVKVSGNTIYF; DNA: TGTGCCAGCAGCTTCGCGCCCGTGAAAGTCTCTGGAAACACCATATATTTT
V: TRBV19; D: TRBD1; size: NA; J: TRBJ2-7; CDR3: CASSTREDRAPYEQYF; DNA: TGTGCCAGTAGTACCCGAGAGGACAGGGCCCCCTACGAGCAGTACTTC
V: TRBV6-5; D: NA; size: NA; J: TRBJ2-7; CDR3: CASRLRGGYEQYF; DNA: TGTGCCAGCCGCCTGCGAGGGGGGTACGAGCAGTACTTC
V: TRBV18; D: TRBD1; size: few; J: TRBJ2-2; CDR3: CASSPRQGGTGELFF; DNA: TGTGCCAGCTCACCACGACAGGGGGGCACCGGGGAGCTGTTTTTT
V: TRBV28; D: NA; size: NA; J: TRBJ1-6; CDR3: CASSLFRNSPLHF; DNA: TGTGCCAGCAGTTTATTCCGCAATTCACCCCTCCACTTT
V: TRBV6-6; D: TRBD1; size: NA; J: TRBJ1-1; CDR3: CASSIPRQGAEAFF; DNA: TGTGCCAGCAGTATACCCCGACAGGGTGCTGAAGCTTTCTTT
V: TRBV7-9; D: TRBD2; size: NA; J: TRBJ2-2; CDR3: CASSLASGSGELFF; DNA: TGTGCCAGCAGCTTGGCTAGCGGGAGCGGGGAGCTGTTTTTT
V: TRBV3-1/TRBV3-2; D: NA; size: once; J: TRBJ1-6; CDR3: CASSHAGGNSPLHF; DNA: TGTGCCAGCAGCCACGCGGGGGGTAATTCACCCCTCCACTTT
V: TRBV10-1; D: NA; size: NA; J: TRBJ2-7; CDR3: CASSPGRYF; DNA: TGCGCCAGCAGCCCCGGAAGGTACTTC
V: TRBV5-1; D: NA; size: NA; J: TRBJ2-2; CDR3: CASSSRRLGGTGELFF; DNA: TGCGCCAGCAGCTCTCGACGGCTGGGGGGCACCGGGGAGCTGTTTTTT